This T cell receptor (beta chain) was captured in a study of blood T cell repertoires in COVID-19. Turning to the study itself: The origin of the acute and convalescent COVID-19 samples was the United States, Italy and Spain. T cells, B-cell-depleted T cells, or PBMCs supplied cDNA or gDNA.

Clones were read by immunoSEQ multiplex PCR, and TCRdb kept only the in-frame ones, dropping some. The profile shows some 260,000 clones, under 90% of them singletons. CDR3 size: 16 residues. CDR1 is LNHNV, CDR2 YYDKDF, per germline (reference sequence). With 1 base removed from V and 0 bases from J, the gap between germline ends came to 7 bases. Allocation to cohorts depended on clinical history reported by the participants. The chain uses TRBV15 and TRBJ2-6; D may be TRBD2 (5 bases). This sequence originates from a man aged 25 to 40 with acute COVID-19. Input material: PBMCs or T cells enriched from blood (not recorded which). CDR3 nucleotides: TGTGCCACCAGCAGAGTCGGGGTCTCTGGGGCCAACGTCCTGACTTTC. This codes for CATSRVGVSGANVLTF. Looking up the rest from reference TRBV15 and TRBJ2-6 gives the full variable domain: DAMVIQNPRYQVTQFGKPVTLSCSQTLNHNVMYWYQQKSSQAPKLLFHYYDKDFNNEADTPDNFQSRRPNTSFCFLDIRSPGLGDTAMYLCATSRVGVSGANVLTFGAGSRLTVL.